This TCR beta chain stems from a study of cytomegalovirus exposure and HLA in healthy donors. Whole-study context: Among about 179 million T cells, an earlier analysis found 90 million to 130 million unique TCR beta sequences. Regarding the study as a whole: High specificity and sensitivity for cytomegalovirus status were reported for the classifier. In an earlier analysis, most TCR beta V segments were productive about 87% or about 30% of the time.

The PCR had 60 Vbeta and 13 Jbeta primers. TCRdb's copy holds only in-frame clones and misses some; the assay was immunoSEQ multiplex PCR. This sample has about 110,000 clones; 55% to 85% occur once, and the top ten carry 7.5% to 9%. About this clone itself: Antigen specificity is unknown.

Germline V gene sequence: CDR1 LGHNA, CDR2 YNFKEQ. The CDR3 is 16 residues long. V was clipped by 5 bases and J by 5 bases; unmatched bases: 9. The chain has TRBV4-2 and TRBJ1-6, with 7 bases fitting TRBD1. Sequencing used PBMCs. This sequence originates from a man in his thirties or forties in good health and CMV-seronegative. The CDR3 is CASSASRDSNNSPLHF. The DNA of the CDR3 is TGTGCCAGCAGCGCCTCTCGGGACAGCAATAATTCACCCCTCCACTTT.